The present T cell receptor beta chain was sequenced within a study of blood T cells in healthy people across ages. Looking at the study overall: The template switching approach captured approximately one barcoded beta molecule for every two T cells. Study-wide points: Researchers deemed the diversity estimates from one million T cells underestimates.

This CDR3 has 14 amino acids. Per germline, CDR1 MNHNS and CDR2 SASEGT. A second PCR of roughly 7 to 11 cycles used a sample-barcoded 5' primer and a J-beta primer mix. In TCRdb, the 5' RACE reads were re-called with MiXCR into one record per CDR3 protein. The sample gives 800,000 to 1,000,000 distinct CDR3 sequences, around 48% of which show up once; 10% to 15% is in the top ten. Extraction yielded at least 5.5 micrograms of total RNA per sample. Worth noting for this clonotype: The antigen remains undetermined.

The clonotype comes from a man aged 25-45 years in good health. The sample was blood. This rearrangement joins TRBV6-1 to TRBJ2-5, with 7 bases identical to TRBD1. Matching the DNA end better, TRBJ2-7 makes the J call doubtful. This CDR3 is CASSELGTVYEQYF. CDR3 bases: TGTGCCAGCAGTGAACTCGGGACAGTATACGAGCAGTACTTC.